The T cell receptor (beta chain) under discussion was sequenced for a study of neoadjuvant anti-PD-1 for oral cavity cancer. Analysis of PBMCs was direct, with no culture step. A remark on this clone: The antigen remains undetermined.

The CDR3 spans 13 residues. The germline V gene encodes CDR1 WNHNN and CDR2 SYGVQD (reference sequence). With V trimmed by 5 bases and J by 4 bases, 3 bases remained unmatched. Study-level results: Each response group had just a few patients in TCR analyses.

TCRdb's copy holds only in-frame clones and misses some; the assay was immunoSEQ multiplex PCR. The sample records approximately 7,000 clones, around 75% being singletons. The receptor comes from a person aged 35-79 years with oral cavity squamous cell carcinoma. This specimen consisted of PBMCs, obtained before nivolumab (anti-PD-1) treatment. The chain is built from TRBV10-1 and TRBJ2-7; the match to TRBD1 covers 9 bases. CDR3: CASSIGTGYEQYF. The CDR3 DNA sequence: TGCGCCAGCAGTATCGGGACAGGGTACGAGCAGTACTTC.